The source of this T cell receptor beta chain is a study of STAT3 mutations in large granular lymphocyte leukemia. Overall study results and limits: Every T-cell large granular lymphocyte leukemia patient had at least one immunodominant TCR beta clonotype. Treatment regimens differed across patients between samplings. In about 30% of the 18 patients, new TCR clonotypes emerged after therapy. No sample exists from the first appearance of each clone.

This clone was seen a handful of times. Its antigen remains unidentified. TCRbeta libraries averaged roughly 40,000 productive templates per sample. Clones were sequenced by immunoSEQ multiplex PCR, and TCRdb holds only the in-frame ones, with some missing. This sample has around 1,500 clones, with 60% to 80% found just once. Germline-derived CDR1 and CDR2 are SGHRS and YFSETQ. The CDR3 runs to 14 residues. The V gene end was trimmed by 7 bases and the J gene end by 7 bases; junction bases not matched to a gene: 14. This receptor was obtained from a man aged 50 to 60 with T-cell large granular lymphocyte leukemia. Some clones in this sample may be carry-over from other donors' samples. V and J are TRBV5-1 and TRBJ2-7, with 7 bases identical to TRBD1. Material: peripheral blood mononuclear cells. The CDR3 loop reads CASRPGTAIGEQYF. CDR3 DNA sequence: TGCGCCAGCCGCCCGGGGACAGCCATCGGGGAGCAGTACTTC.